This T cell receptor beta chain is drawn from a study of blood T cells in healthy people across ages. In the study overall: The capture of about one barcoded beta molecule per two T cells was achieved by template switching.

A minimum of 6 million PBMCs was isolated per sample. The use of a sample-barcoded 5' primer and a J-beta primer mix characterized a second PCR of roughly 6 to 12 cycles. Tagging of each cDNA molecule was performed by a template-switch adaptor with 12 random nucleotides. TCRdb reanalysed the 5' RACE reads using MiXCR and keeps one entry per CDR3 protein. The sample gives fewer than 2 million distinct CDR3 sequences, around 42% of which show up once; more than 20% is in the top ten. This clonotype was picked up a small number of times. This may be a read error: a much more frequent sequence differs by one nucleotide. Trimming took off 2 bases at V and 1 base at J, with 13 bases between the two ends. CDR1 and CDR2 from the germline V gene are MRHNA and SNTAGT. The CDR3 loop spans 16 amino acids.

This clonotype originated in a human donor in good health. The sample was blood. J is TRBJ2-3 and V is TRBV6-4; tentative D call: TRBD1 (6 bases). This chain's CDR3 is CASSDRAGAGTDTQYF. The CDR3 coding sequence is TGTGCCAGCAGTGACAGGGCAGGGGCTGGCACAGATACGCAGTATTTT.